This T cell receptor (beta chain) was identified in a study of spatial heterogeneity in lung cancer. The time point is: blood at routine non-recurrence follow-up after resection. Tumor, nontumor lung or frozen PBMC supplied whole RNA, sequenced without sorting. TCRdb re-derived calls from the 5' RACE reads in MiXCR, one entry per CDR3 protein. This sample has 55,000 to 75,000 distinct CDR3 sequences, with approximately 9% found just once. The CDR3 runs to 13 residues. V was pared by 7 bases and J by 4 bases, with 13 bases between. Looked up from germline, CDR1 is SNHLY and CDR2 is FYNNEI. This clonotype was seen repeatedly, ten times or more.

Sequencing used PBMCs, obtained at follow-up. This chain joins TRBV2 and TRBJ2-5; tentatively, D is TRBD2 (6 bases). The clonotype comes from a female donor with early-stage non-small cell lung cancer. Written as DNA, the CDR3 is TGTGCCAGCATCCTCCTGGGAGGAGAGACCCAGTACTTC. This translates into CASILLGGETQYF.